The T cell receptor beta chain described here comes from a study of cytomegalovirus exposure and HLA in healthy donors. The primer mix had 60 Vbeta and 13 Jbeta primers. Generated by immunoSEQ multiplex PCR, the TCRdb table keeps only in-frame clones and is missing some. The sample yields 60,000 to 95,000 clones, just under 80% seen once. Overall study results and limits: Relative to the roughly 690-donor mean, N-insertions were reportedly fewer in an Asian-associated ancestry cluster in a later analysis.

Note on this clone: The antigen is unknown.

Germline-derived CDR1 and CDR2 are KGHSY and FQNENV. Unmatched junction bases numbered 6, after V lost 4 bases and J lost 5 bases. This CDR3 is 15 amino acids long. The specimen sequenced was PBMCs. The chain couples TRBV16 to TRBJ2-5, with 11 bases that match TRBD1. This sequence originates from a woman aged 40 to 50 in good health and CMV-seropositive. Here the CDR3 reads CASSPGTGGRETQYF. CDR3 DNA: TGTGCCAGCAGCCCCGGGACAGGGGGGCGTGAGACCCAGTACTTC.